The 19 T cell receptor beta chains listed next were all sequenced from one sample in a study of shared clonotypes between healthy human individuals. Produced via immunoSEQ multiplex PCR; TCRdb's table is partial and in-frame only. The repertoire holds 850,000 to 1,100,000 clones, with around 77% as singletons. The sequenced sample consisted of memory CD4+ T cells from PBMCs. Subset described: CD45RA-negative fraction. The receptors were sampled from a young man in good health. Some clones in this sample may be carry-over from other donors' samples.

The chain employs TRBV7-9 and TRBJ2-3, with TRBD2 matching 10 bases. The CDR3 contains 15 residues. CDR1 and CDR2 from the germline V gene are SEHNR and FQNEAQ (reference sequence). With 3 bases clipped from V and 3 bases from J, the junction kept 3 bases outside the gene matches. The CDR3 coding sequence is TGTGCCAGCAGCTTGTTGGGACTAGCGACAGATACGCAGTATTTT. The encoded protein is CASSLLGLATDTQYF. The full variable domain, its missing parts supplied by reference TRBV7-9 and TRBJ2-3, is DTGVSQNPRHKITKRGQNVTFRCDPISEHNRLYWYRQTLGQGPEFLTYFQNEAQLEKSRLLSDRFSAERPKGSFSTLEIQRTEQGDSAMYLCASSLLGLATDTQYFGPGTRLTVL.

The rearrangement uses TRBV7-9 and TRBJ2-5, with D tentatively TRBD2 (6 bases). V was shortened by 5 bases and J by 7 bases, with 20 bases between the two germline ends. Per the germline V gene, CDR1 is SEHNR and CDR2 is FQNEAQ (reference sequence). The CDR3 runs to 15 residues. CDR3 protein: CASSAPGDSGRTQYF. CDR3 DNA sequence: TGTGCCAGCAGCGCACCGGGAGACTCCGGGCGGACCCAGTACTTC.

The chain recombines TRBV28 with TRBJ2-7, with TRBD1 as a possible D gene (5 bases). V was cut by 3 bases and J by 0 bases, with 12 bases left in between. CDR1 and CDR2 (germline): MDHEN, SYDVKM. The CDR3 runs 15 residues. This CDR3 is CASSFPGQVSYEQYF. CDR3 nucleotides: TGTGCCAGCAGTTTCCCAGGGCAGGTCTCCTACGAGCAGTACTTC.

CDR3 nucleotide sequence: TGCGCCAGCAGCCCCAGGACAGTAAATAATGAAAAACTGTTTTTT. As protein: CASSPRTVNNEKLFF. This sequence joins TRBV5-1 and TRBJ1-4; TRBD1 is a possible D gene (6 bases). Germline lookup yields CDR1 SGHRS and CDR2 YFSETQ. V was shortened by 4 bases and J by 4 bases, with 14 bases between the two germline ends. The length of the CDR3 is 15 residues.

The genes are TRBV7-3 and TRBJ2-2; 8 bases agree with TRBD2. The CDR3 is 16 amino acids. Losses at the gene ends were 5 bases for V and 2 bases for J; bases not matched to a gene: 7. The germline V gene has CDR1 SGHTA and CDR2 FQGTGA. The CDR3 loop is CASSKIAGPNTGELFF. In DNA, the CDR3 is TGTGCCAGCAGCAAGATAGCGGGACCTAACACCGGGGAGCTGTTTTTT.

This rearrangement joins TRBV5-6 to TRBJ2-5; 9 positions agree with TRBD2. This CDR3 is 17 amino acids long. The J segment lost 5 bases and the V segment lost 3 bases, leaving 14 bases of the junction unmatched. The V gene's germline CDR1 is SGHDT and CDR2 YYEEEE. CDR3 in amino acids: CASSSRPGGRVGETQYF. The CDR3 DNA is TGTGCCAGCAGCTCACGACCGGGCGGGAGGGTAGGTGAGACCCAGTACTTC.

This clone came up once. CDR3 protein: CACGLGGAYDEQFF. CDR3 DNA sequence: TGTGCCTGCGGTCTCGGGGGCGCCTATGATGAGCAGTTCTTC. The V and J genes are TRBV30 and TRBJ2-1; D may match TRBD1 or TRBD2 (6 bases each). Germline assignment: CDR1 GTSNPN and CDR2 SVGIG (reference sequence). This CDR3 has 14 residues. The V and J ends lost 6 bases and 8 bases respectively, with 20 bases between them.

The V call is TRBV7-9, the J call TRBJ2-5; TRBD2 is a possible D gene (5 bases). The CDR3 is 13 amino acids. Trimming stripped 5 bases from V and 5 bases from J, with 12 bases between. CDR1 SEHNR and CDR2 FQNEAQ come from the germline V gene (reference sequence). CDR3 DNA: TGTGCCAGCAGCCAAACGCGGGTGGAGACCCAGTACTTC. This translates into CASSQTRVETQYF.

V is TRBV7-3 and J is TRBJ1-1; perhaps TRBD1 as D (5 bases). Germline values: CDR1 SGHTA, CDR2 FQGTGA. The V end lost 0 bases, the J end lost 4 bases, and 12 bases lay between the germline ends. There are 15 residues in the CDR3. The CDR3: CASSLTGVGSTEAFF. The CDR3, as DNA: TGTGCCAGCAGCTTAACGGGGGTAGGAAGCACTGAAGCTTTCTTT.

This chain connects TRBV5-1 to TRBJ2-1; D remains ambiguous. Trimming shortened V by 5 bases and J by 3 bases, and 18 bases separated the two germline ends. The germline V gene has CDR1 SGHRS and CDR2 YFSETQ. The CDR3 consists of 16 residues. CDR3 bases: TGCGCCAGCAGGGTCGGCTACATGGGTTTCTACAATGAGCAGTTCTTC. Translated, it gives CASRVGYMGFYNEQFF.

This clone was recorded only once. The genes are TRBV5-1 and TRBJ2-3; TRBD2 might be the D (5 bases). The CDR3 has 14 amino acids. Germline CDR1 reads SGHRS; CDR2 reads YFSETQ. Trimming took off 6 bases at V and 2 bases at J, with 13 bases between the two ends. This CDR3 reads CASKLGKVTDTQYF. The CDR3 DNA follows: TGCGCCAGCAAACTAGGCAAGGTCACAGATACGCAGTATTTT.

This clone occurred once. This chain links TRBV5-1 with TRBJ2-1, with D unresolved. Trimming left V 1 base short and J 6 bases short, with 14 bases between. The CDR3 contains 15 residues. The V gene's germline CDR1 is SGHRS and CDR2 YFSETQ. The CDR3 nucleotides are TGCGCCAGCAGCTTGCTAGACCCGAGTGGCAATGAGCAGTTCTTC. It encodes CASSLLDPSGNEQFF. Filled out from reference TRBV5-1 and TRBJ2-1, the complete variable domain reads KAGVTQTPRYLIKTRGQQVTLSCSPISGHRSVSWYQQTPGQGLQFLFEYFSETQRNKGNFPGRFSGRQFSNSRSEMNVSTLELGDSALYLCASSLLDPSGNEQFFGPGTRLTVL.

The rearrangement uses TRBV2 and TRBJ1-3; D gene ambiguous. This CDR3 spans 14 amino acids. Germline CDR1 is SNHLY and CDR2 is FYNNEI. The germline V and J ends were trimmed by 6 bases and 4 bases, with 13 bases remaining between them. CDR3 nucleotides: TGTGCCAGCAGGGCGCGCAGAACAGGAAACACCATATATTTT. It translates to CASRARRTGNTIYF.

The V and J genes are TRBV7-9 and TRBJ1-3; unclear D gene. This CDR3 has 13 amino acids. V shed 2 bases and J shed 3 bases, with 5 bases lying between them. The germline CDR1 and CDR2 sequences are SEHNR and FQNEAQ (reference sequence). Here the CDR3 reads CASSLFGGNTIYF. The CDR3 DNA follows: TGTGCCAGCAGCTTATTTGGTGGAAACACCATATATTTT. Combining the CDR3 with reference TRBV7-9 and TRBJ1-3 gives the whole variable domain DTGVSQNPRHKITKRGQNVTFRCDPISEHNRLYWYRQTLGQGPEFLTYFQNEAQLEKSRLLSDRFSAERPKGSFSTLEIQRTEQGDSAMYLCASSLFGGNTIYFGEGSWLTVV.

The chain uses TRBV30 and TRBJ2-6; 7 positions match TRBD1. CDR3 length: 17 amino acids. Germline V CDR1 and CDR2: GTSNPN, SVGIG (reference sequence). J was trimmed by 0 bases and V by 1 base; bases with no gene match: 6. CDR3 sequence: CAWSEGTADSGANVLTF. The CDR3 region has the DNA TGTGCCTGGAGTGAAGGGACAGCGGACTCTGGGGCCAACGTCCTGACTTTC.

The chain joins TRBV18 to TRBJ2-7; TRBD2 is a possible D gene (7 bases). Germline CDR1 is KGHSH and CDR2 is LQKENI. The V end lost 6 bases, the J end lost 6 bases, and 18 bases lay between the germline ends. The CDR3 consists of 14 residues. CDR3 sequence reads: CASSAPGGSAEQYF. CDR3 nucleotides: TGTGCCAGCTCCGCGCCGGGGGGCTCGGCCGAGCAGTACTTC.

The rearrangement joins TRBV10-1 to TRBJ2-2, with unresolved D. The CDR3 is 14 residues long. Trimming removed 5 bases at V and 4 bases at J, with 11 bases between. Per germline, CDR1 WNHNN and CDR2 SYGVQD (reference sequence). The CDR3 region has the DNA TGCGCCAGCAGTCGGACGAGACTCACCGGGGAGCTGTTTTTT. Encoded protein: CASSRTRLTGELFF.

V usage is TRBV5-4 and J usage is TRBJ2-1; D is undetermined. V gave up 4 bases and J gave up 2 bases, with 10 bases separating them. The germline V gene encodes CDR1 SGHNT and CDR2 YYREEE (reference sequence). The CDR3 is 14 amino acids. This chain's CDR3 is CASSHSVTYNEQFF. The CDR3 DNA reads as TGTGCCAGCAGCCACTCAGTAACCTACAATGAGCAGTTCTTC.

This chain joins TRBV29-1 and TRBJ2-1; tentative D call: TRBD2 (6 bases). This CDR3 comprises 13 residues. In germline, CDR1 is SQVTM, CDR2 ANQGSEA. V lost 7 bases and J lost 4, with 14 bases in between. In DNA, the CDR3 is TGCAGCGGTTGTGGACTACTTTACAATGAGCAGTTCTTC. Translating gives CSGCGLLYNEQFF.